The following is a T cell receptor (beta chain) sequence with its context. Its antigen is not known. The data are from a study of T cells expressing NK-cell markers. At the level of the study: Sorted T-cell subsets CD3+CD56+NKG2C+, CD3+CD56+NKG2C- and CD3+CD56-NKG2C+ were TCR beta-sequenced. There were seven HCMV-seropositive donors and one seronegative donor among the eight sequenced. Regarding the study as a whole: The contribution of dominant NKG2C+ clonotypes to CD8+ T cells in roughly 6 donors was roughly 1.0-7.0%. The same clonotypes also predominated in the CD3+CD56-NKG2C+ fraction of several donors.

The CDR3 has 13 residues. Germline V lookup: CDR1 SGHTA, CDR2 FQGNSA. From its re-call of the 5' RACE reads, TCRdb lists each CDR3 protein once, without DNA. This table holds 5,100 or so distinct CDR3 sequences. The rearrangement joins TRBV7-2 to TRBJ2-3. The sample was blood T cells: a sorted CD56 or NKG2C T cell subset, CD4+ or CD8+ T cells, or bulk PBMC T cells (not recorded which). The origin of this receptor is a man between 18 and 35 years old in good health. Here the CDR3 reads CASSLSGANTQYF.